These 19 T cell receptor beta chains came from one sample sequenced in a study of T cell responses to AZD1222 COVID-19 vaccine. Repertoires were generated with immunoSEQ multiplex PCR, while TCRdb's copy carries only in-frame clones and drops some. Of 130,000 or so clones listed, 94% were seen once; the top ten hold roughly 6.6%. Sequenced material: peripheral blood, taken on day 0 of AZD1222 vaccination. These receptors were collected from an adult in good health.

V and J are TRBV5-1 and TRBJ2-1, with D perhaps matching TRBD2 (6 bases). The CDR3 is 15 residues long. Germline CDR1 is SGHRS and CDR2 is YFSETQ. V lost 0 bases to trimming and J lost 8 bases, with 15 bases between them. The CDR3 nucleotides read TGCGCCAGCAGCTTGGAGCGCGGGAAGGACCATGAGCAGTTCTTC. This codes for CASSLERGKDHEQFF.

The rearrangement uses TRBV12-1 and TRBJ2-7; TRBD2, the D gene given by the table, was not confirmed from the DNA. TRBV12-1 is an annotated pseudogene. The CDR3 consists of 17 residues. The CDR3 DNA sequence: TGTGCCAGCAGCCCGACCTCGGAGCGGGAGGACCCCCTGGAGCAGTACTTC. Protein product: CASSPTSEREDPLEQYF.

This chain links TRBV5-1 with TRBJ1-5; D ambiguous. The CDR3 runs to 14 residues. Trimming stripped 1 base from V and 5 bases from J, with 10 bases between. Germline values: CDR1 SGHRS, CDR2 YFSETQ. This CDR3 reads CASSLQGFDQPQHF. CDR3 sequence (DNA): TGCGCCAGCAGCTTGCAAGGGTTTGATCAGCCCCAGCATTTT.

CDR3 DNA: TGTGCCAGCAGGCCAACCGGGACAGGGGGCAACGGAGAGCAGTACTTC. Protein sequence: CASRPTGTGGNGEQYF. The gene calls are TRBV7-9 and TRBJ2-7; 12 bases are shared with TRBD1. Germline V gene lookup returns CDR1 SEHNR and CDR2 FQNEAQ (reference sequence). Trimming cost V 6 bases and J 7 bases; bases outside gene matches: 13. This CDR3 is built from 16 residues.

V and J are TRBV21-1 and TRBJ2-1; the D call TRBD1 from the table was never checked on the DNA. TRBV21-1 is a documented pseudogene. This CDR3 has 14 amino acids. The CDR3, as DNA: TGTGCCAGCGACTCCTACCGCACAGGGTGCGAGCAGTTCTTC. It translates to CASDSYRTGCEQFF.

The gene calls are TRBV4-2 and TRBJ1-5; D is uncertain. V was pared by 0 bases and J by 7 bases, with 7 bases between. There are 13 residues in the CDR3. Germline values: CDR1 LGHNA, CDR2 YNFKEQ. DNA of the CDR3: TGTGCCAGCAGCCAAGAGATGAACCAGCCCCAGCATTTT. It specifies CASSQEMNQPQHF.

V is TRBV18 and J is TRBJ2-7, with 7 bases aligning to TRBD2. Germline trimming cut 5 bases from V and 7 bases from J; bases unmatched to any gene: 17. This CDR3 is built from 16 residues. Germline CDR1 and CDR2: KGHSH and LQKENI. The CDR3 DNA reads as TGTGCCAGCTCAGAACTTCGGGAGGCCCTCGGGGAAGAGCAGTACTTC. It translates to CASSELREALGEEQYF. Filled out from reference TRBV18 and TRBJ2-7, the complete variable domain reads NAGVMQNPRHLVRRRGQEARLRCSPMKGHSHVYWYRQLPEEGLKFMVYLQKENIIDESGMPKERFSAEFPKEGPSILRIQQVVRGDSAAYFCASSELREALGEEQYFGPGTRLTVT.

This clone was counted once. The rearrangement links TRBV4-1 to TRBJ2-1; 8 nucleotides align to TRBD1. V lost 4 bases to trimming and J lost 4 bases; unmatched junction nucleotides: 3. CDR1 is MGHRA and CDR2 is YSYEKL in the germline V gene. The CDR3 length is 14 residues. The CDR3 protein is CASSRTGTYNEQFF. DNA for the CDR3: TGCGCCAGCAGCCGGACAGGGACTTACAATGAGCAGTTCTTC.

This clone was recorded once. The chain recombines TRBV11-2 with TRBJ1-1; D uncertain. This CDR3 region has 12 residues. Germline loops: CDR1 SGHAT, CDR2 FQNNGV. The V end was cut by 3 bases, the J end by 7 bases, with 9 bases between. The CDR3 loop is CASSFSLHEAFF. In DNA form, the CDR3 reads TGTGCCAGCAGCTTCTCCCTCCATGAAGCTTTCTTT.

V gene TRBV6-5 combines with J gene TRBJ1-1, with D possibly being TRBD1 (5 bases). This CDR3 has 12 amino acids. Germline V CDR1 and CDR2: MNHEY, SVGAGI. V was clipped by 7 bases and J by 4 bases, with 10 bases between them. The CDR3, as DNA: TGTGCCAGCATCGAGGGACCCACTGAAGCTTTCTTT. Its translation is CASIEGPTEAFF.

This CDR3 reads CASSQGTSGRRNEQFF. In nucleotides, the CDR3 is TGTGCCAGCAGTCAAGGGACTAGCGGGAGGAGGAATGAGCAGTTCTTC. The chain is built from TRBV7-2 and TRBJ2-1, with 15 bases lining up with TRBD2. Per the germline V gene, CDR1 is SGHTA and CDR2 is FQGNSA. The CDR3 covers 16 residues. With 6 bases clipped from V and 7 bases from J, the junction kept 7 bases outside the gene matches.

The gene calls are TRBV7-2 and TRBJ2-1; D is unclear. V lost 2 bases, J lost 9 bases, and 8 bases lay in between. The V gene's germline CDR1 is SGHTA and CDR2 FQGNSA. CDR3 length: 12 residues. The CDR3 bases are TGTGCCAGCAGCTTATTCCACAGTGAGCAGTTCTTC. Protein product: CASSLFHSEQFF.

This rearrangement joins TRBV5-1 to TRBJ2-5; a weak D match, TRBD2 (5 bases). The CDR3 loop spans 14 amino acids. Deletions cut 1 base from V and 5 bases from J, with 12 bases between. Germline values: CDR1 SGHRS, CDR2 YFSETQ. CDR3 nucleotide sequence: TGCGCCAGCAGCTTGTCAGGAGGAAAGGAGACCCAGTACTTC. This gives the protein CASSLSGGKETQYF.

The rearrangement links TRBV4-1 to TRBJ1-4; TRBD1 agrees at 7 bases. This CDR3 spans 16 amino acids. Per germline, CDR1 MGHRA and CDR2 YSYEKL. V shed 0 bases, J shed 14 bases, and the junction held 15 bases outside the gene matches. This CDR3 is CASSQDRGLSHARLFF. CDR3 nucleotide sequence: TGCGCCAGCAGCCAAGATAGGGGGCTGAGCCATGCAAGGCTGTTTTTT.

The J gene is TRBJ1-6, the V gene TRBV28, with a weak D call TRBD1 (5 bases). The ends were cut back, 6 bases at V and 0 bases at J, with 18 bases in the middle. CDR3 length: 18 amino acids. CDR1 is MDHEN and CDR2 is SYDVKM in the germline V gene. The CDR3 DNA is TGTGCCAGCAGCTATTCAGGGATTCTCAGCTCCTATAATTCACCCCTCCACTTT. It encodes CASSYSGILSSYNSPLHF.

This chain connects TRBV7-2 to TRBJ1-6, with D maybe TRBD1 (6 bases). The CDR3 is 15 residues long. Germline V gives CDR1 SGHTA, CDR2 FQGNSA. The V gene lost 5 bases and the J gene lost 6 bases, with 14 bases spanning the gap. The CDR3 region has the DNA TGTGCCAGCAGCAAACAGGGACGGGGTAATTCACCCCTCCACTTT. Residues: CASSKQGRGNSPLHF. Filled out from reference TRBV7-2 and TRBJ1-6, the complete variable domain reads GAGVSQSPSNKVTEKGKDVELRCDPISGHTALYWYRQSLGQGLEFLIYFQGNSAPDKSGLPSDRFSAERTGGSVSTLTIQRTQQEDSAVYLCASSKQGRGNSPLHFGNGTRLTVT.

This chain joins TRBV24-1 and TRBJ1-2; tentative D call: TRBD1 (5 bases). This CDR3 is built from 16 residues. V gave up 0 bases and J gave up 2 bases, with 12 bases separating them. Per the germline V gene, CDR1 is KGHDR and CDR2 is SFDVKD. CDR3 sequence (DNA): TGTGCCACCAGTGATTTGCATAACAGGCCGAACTATGGCTACACCTTC. It translates to CATSDLHNRPNYGYTF.

The chain couples TRBV4-1 to TRBJ2-7, with D perhaps matching TRBD2 (6 bases). Germline V gives CDR1 MGHRA, CDR2 YSYEKL. CDR3 size: 14 residues. V was pared by 1 base and J by 3 bases, with 10 bases between. Here the CDR3 reads CASSQGSGSYEQYF. In DNA form, the CDR3 reads TGCGCCAGCAGCCAAGGGTCCGGGAGCTACGAGCAGTACTTC.

J is TRBJ2-3 and V is TRBV6-5, with TRBD2 matching over 10 bases. Germline CDR1 reads MNHEY; CDR2 reads SVGAGI. V shed 5 bases and J 6 bases; nucleotides not matched to a gene: 5. CDR3 length equals 14 residues. Here the CDR3 reads CASSLAGERDTQYF. In nucleotides, the CDR3 is TGTGCCAGCAGTCTAGCGGGAGAGAGGGATACGCAGTATTTT.